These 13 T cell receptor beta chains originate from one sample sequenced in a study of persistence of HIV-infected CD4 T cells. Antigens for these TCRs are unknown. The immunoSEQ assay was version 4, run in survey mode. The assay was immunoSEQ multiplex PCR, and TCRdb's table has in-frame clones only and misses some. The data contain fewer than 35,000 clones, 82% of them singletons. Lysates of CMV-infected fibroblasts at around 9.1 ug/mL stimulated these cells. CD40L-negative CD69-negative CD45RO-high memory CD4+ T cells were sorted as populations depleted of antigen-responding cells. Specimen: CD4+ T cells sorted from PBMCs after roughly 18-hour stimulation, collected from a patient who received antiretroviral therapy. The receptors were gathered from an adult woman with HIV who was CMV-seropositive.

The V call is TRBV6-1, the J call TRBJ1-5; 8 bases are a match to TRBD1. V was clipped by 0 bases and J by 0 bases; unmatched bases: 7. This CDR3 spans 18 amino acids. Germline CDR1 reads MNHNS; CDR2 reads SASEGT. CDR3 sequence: CASSEAAPTGVSNQPQHF. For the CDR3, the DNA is TGTGCCAGCAGTGAAGCGGCCCCGACAGGGGTTAGCAATCAGCCCCAGCATTTT.

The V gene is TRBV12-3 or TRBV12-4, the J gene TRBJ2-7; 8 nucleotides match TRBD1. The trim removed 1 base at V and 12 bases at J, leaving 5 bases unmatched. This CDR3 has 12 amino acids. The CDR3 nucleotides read TGTGCCAGCAGTTTAGGGACAGGGTTCCCGTACTTC. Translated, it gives CASSLGTGFPYF.

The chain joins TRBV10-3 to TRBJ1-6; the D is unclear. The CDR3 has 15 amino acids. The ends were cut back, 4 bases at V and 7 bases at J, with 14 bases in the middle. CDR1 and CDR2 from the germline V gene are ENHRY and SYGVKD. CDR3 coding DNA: TGTGCCATCAGTGTCGTCCAGGCGACAAATTCACCCCTCCACTTT. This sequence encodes CAISVVQATNSPLHF.

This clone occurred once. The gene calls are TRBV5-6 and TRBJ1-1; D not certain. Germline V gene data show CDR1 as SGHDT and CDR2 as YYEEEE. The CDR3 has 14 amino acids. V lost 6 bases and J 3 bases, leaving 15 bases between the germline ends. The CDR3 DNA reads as TGTGCCAGCAATTATTTTTTACGGGACACTGAAGCTTTCTTT. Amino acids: CASNYFLRDTEAFF.

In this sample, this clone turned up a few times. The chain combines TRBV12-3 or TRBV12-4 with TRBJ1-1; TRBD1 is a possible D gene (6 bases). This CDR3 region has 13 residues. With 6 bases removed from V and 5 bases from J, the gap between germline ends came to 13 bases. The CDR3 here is CASRNRESTEAFF. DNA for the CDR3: TGTGCCAGCAGGAACAGGGAAAGTACTGAAGCTTTCTTT.

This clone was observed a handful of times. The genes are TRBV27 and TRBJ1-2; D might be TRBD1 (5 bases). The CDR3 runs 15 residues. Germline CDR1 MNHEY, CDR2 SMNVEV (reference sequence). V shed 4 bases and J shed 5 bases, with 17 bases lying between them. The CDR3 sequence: CASSSTERGRYGYTF. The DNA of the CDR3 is TGTGCCAGCAGTTCGACGGAAAGGGGCAGGTATGGCTACACCTTC.

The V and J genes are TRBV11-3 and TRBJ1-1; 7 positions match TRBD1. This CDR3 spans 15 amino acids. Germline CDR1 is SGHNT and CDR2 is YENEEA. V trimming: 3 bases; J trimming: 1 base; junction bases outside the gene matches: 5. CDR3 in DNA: TGTGCCAGCAGCTTTAACAGGGGAGCGAACACTGAAGCTTTCTTT. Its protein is CASSFNRGANTEAFF.

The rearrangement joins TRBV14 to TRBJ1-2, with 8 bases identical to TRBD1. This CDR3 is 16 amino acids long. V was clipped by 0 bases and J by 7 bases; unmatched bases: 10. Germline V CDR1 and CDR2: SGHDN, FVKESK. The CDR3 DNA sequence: TGTGCCAGCAGCCAAGATCCCGGGGACAGGCTAGGTGGCTACACCTTC. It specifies CASSQDPGDRLGGYTF.

CDR3 protein: CASSEASGTNTDTQYF. CDR3 DNA: TGTGCCAGCAGTGAAGCTTCCGGGACTAACACAGATACGCAGTATTTT. The genes are TRBV2 and TRBJ2-3, with 7 bases identical to TRBD2. Germline V lookup: CDR1 SNHLY, CDR2 FYNNEI. This CDR3 has 16 residues. The junction had 5 bases not matched to a gene; V was cut back by 0 bases and J by 2 bases.

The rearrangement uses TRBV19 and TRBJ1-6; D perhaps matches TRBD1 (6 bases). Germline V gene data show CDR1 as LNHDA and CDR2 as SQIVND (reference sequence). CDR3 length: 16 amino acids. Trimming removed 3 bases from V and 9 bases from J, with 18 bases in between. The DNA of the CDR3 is TGTGCCAGTAGTATTCAAGAGGGGCAGGGGAGTTCACCCCTCCACTTT. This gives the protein CASSIQEGQGSSPLHF. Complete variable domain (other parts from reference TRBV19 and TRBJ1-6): DGGITQSPKYLFRKEGQNVTLSCEQNLNHDAMYWYRQDPGQGLRLIYYSQIVNDFQKGDIAEGYSVSREKKESFPLTVTSAQKNPTAFYLCASSIQEGQGSSPLHFGNGTRLTVT.

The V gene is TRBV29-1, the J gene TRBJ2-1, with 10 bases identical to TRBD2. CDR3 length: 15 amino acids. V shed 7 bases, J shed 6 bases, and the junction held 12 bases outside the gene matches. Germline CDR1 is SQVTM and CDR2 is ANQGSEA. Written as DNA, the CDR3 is TGCAGCGCTGGCCGGGGCAGCGGGAGGGTCAATGAGCAGTTCTTC. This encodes CSAGRGSGRVNEQFF.

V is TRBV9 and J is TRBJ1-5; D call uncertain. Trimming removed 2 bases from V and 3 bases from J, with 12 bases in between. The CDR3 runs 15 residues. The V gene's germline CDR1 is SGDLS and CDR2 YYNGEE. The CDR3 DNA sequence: TGTGCCAGCAGCGTGGATTCAGCCGTCAATCAGCCCCAGCATTTT. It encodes CASSVDSAVNQPQHF.

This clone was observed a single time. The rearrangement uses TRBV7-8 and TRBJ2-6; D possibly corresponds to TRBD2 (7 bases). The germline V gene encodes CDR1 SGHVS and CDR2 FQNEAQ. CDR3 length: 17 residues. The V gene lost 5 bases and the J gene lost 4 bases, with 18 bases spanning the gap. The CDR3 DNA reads TGTGCCAGCAGCGTACGGGGGGCGGGATCCGGGGCCAACGTCCTGACTTTC. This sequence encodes CASSVRGAGSGANVLTF.